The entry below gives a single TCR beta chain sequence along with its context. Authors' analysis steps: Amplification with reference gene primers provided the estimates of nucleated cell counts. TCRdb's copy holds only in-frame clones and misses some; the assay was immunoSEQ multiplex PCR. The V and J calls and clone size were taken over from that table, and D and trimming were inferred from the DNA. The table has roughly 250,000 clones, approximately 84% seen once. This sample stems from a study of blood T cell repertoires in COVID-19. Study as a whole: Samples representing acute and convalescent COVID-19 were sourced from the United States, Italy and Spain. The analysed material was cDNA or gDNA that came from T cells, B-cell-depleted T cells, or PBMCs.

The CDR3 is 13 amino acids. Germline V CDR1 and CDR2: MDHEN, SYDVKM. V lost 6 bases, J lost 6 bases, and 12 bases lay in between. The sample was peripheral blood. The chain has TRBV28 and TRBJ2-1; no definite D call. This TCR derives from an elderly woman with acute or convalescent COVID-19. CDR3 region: CASSQPSGNEQFF. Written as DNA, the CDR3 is TGTGCCAGCAGCCAACCGAGTGGCAATGAGCAGTTCTTC.